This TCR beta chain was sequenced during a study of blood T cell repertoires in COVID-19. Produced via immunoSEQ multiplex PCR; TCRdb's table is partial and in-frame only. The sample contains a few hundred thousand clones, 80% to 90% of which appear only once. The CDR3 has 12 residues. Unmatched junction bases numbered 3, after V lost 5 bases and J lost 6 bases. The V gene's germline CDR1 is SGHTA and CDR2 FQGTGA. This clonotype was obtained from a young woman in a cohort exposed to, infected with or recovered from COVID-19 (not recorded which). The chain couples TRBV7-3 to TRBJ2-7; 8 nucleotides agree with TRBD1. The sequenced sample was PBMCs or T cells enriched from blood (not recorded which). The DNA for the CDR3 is TGTGCCAGCAGCCAGGACAGGGTCGAGCAGTACTTC. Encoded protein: CASSQDRVEQYF.